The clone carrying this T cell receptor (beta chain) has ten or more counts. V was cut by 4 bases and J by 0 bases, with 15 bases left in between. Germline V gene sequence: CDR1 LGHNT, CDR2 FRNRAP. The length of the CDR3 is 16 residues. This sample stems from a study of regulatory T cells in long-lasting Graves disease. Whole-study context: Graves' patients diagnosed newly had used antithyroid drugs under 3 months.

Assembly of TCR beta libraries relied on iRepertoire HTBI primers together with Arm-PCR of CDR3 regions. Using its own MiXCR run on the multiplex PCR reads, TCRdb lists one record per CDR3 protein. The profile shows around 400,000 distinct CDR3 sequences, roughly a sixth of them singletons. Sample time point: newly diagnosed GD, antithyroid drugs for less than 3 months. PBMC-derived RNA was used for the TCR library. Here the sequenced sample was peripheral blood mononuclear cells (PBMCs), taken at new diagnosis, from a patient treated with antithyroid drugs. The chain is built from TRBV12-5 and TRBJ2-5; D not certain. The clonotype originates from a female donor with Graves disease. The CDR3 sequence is CASGSPGRPNQETQYF. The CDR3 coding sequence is TGTGCTAGTGGTTCCCCAGGACGGCCTAACCAAGAGACCCAGTACTTC.